Presented here are 10 T cell receptor beta chains from one specimen sequenced in a study of T cells after yellow fever vaccination. In TCRdb, the 5' RACE reads were re-called with MiXCR into one record per CDR3 protein. The sample holds some 260,000 distinct CDR3 sequences, roughly 5.6% seen once. The sequenced sample was CD4+ T cells sorted from PBMCs, obtained on the day of the yellow fever booster vaccination. Receptors originate from a man younger than 35 who received the YFV17D yellow fever vaccine.

Only a few counts were recorded for this clonotype. The chain is built from TRBV10-3 and TRBJ1-5, with D possibly matching TRBD1 (5 bases). Germline lookup yields CDR1 ENHRY and CDR2 SYGVKD. V was pared by 6 bases and J by 4 bases, with 13 bases between. The CDR3 sequence is 14 residues long. The CDR3 DNA reads as TGTGCCATCAGCCCGGCTAAGGGGAATCAGCCCCAGCATTTT. It yields the protein CAISPAKGNQPQHF.

This clonotype was counted a few times. The CDR3 DNA is TGTGCCAGCAGCCGCGGCCCAGACCGAGAGACCCAGTACTTC. It specifies CASSRGPDRETQYF. The chain uses TRBV11-2 and TRBJ2-5, with D unclear. Trimming removed 5 bases from V and 4 bases from J, with 14 bases in between. The germline CDR1 and CDR2 sequences are SGHAT and FQNNGV. The CDR3 runs to 14 residues.

This clonotype was counted at least ten times. The chain recombines TRBV5-1 with TRBJ2-6; D remains unclear. Per germline, CDR1 SGHRS and CDR2 YFSETQ. V was shortened by 7 bases and J by 2 bases, with 13 bases between the two germline ends. CDR3 length: 15 amino acids. CDR3 in DNA: TGCGCCAGCTCGGGCGGTGAAGCTGGGGCCAACGTCCTGACTTTC. Translated, it gives CASSGGEAGANVLTF.

This clonotype was counted between two and nine times. The rearrangement links TRBV4-2 to TRBJ1-1; 8 nucleotides match TRBD1. Germline lookup yields CDR1 LGHNA and CDR2 YNFKEQ. Losses at the gene ends were 0 bases for V and 1 base for J; bases not matched to a gene: 13. The CDR3 runs 19 residues. This CDR3 reads CASSQDPSTGGAGNTEAFF. CDR3 nucleotide sequence: TGTGCCAGCAGCCAAGACCCATCCACAGGGGGAGCGGGGAACACTGAAGCTTTCTTT.

This clonotype has just a few counts. The chain carries TRBV12-3 or TRBV12-4 and TRBJ2-6, with D unclear. The length of the CDR3 is 16 residues. Between the trimmed V and J ends, which lost 5 bases and 3 bases, there was a span of 14 bases. The CDR3 spells CASSPPGGYGANVLTF. DNA of the CDR3: TGTGCCAGCAGTCCGCCCGGTGGCTATGGGGCCAACGTCCTGACTTTC.

This clonotype came up many times. V gene TRBV6-2 or TRBV6-3 combines with J gene TRBJ2-1; D is possibly TRBD1 (6 bases). Germline assignment: CDR1 MNHEY and CDR2 SVGEGT. The CDR3 covers 12 residues. Deletions cut 5 bases from V and 7 bases from J, with 9 bases between. CDR3 sequence: CASSRTANEQFF. The CDR3 DNA is TGTGCCAGCAGTCGGACAGCTAATGAGCAGTTCTTC.

This clonotype was seen many times. V and J are TRBV5-1 and TRBJ1-6, with D tentatively TRBD1 (5 bases). The CDR3 totals 16 residues. CDR1 is SGHRS and CDR2 is YFSETQ in the germline V gene. With 0 bases removed from V and 2 bases from J, the gap between germline ends came to 9 bases. The CDR3 DNA follows: TGCGCCAGCAGCTTGGAGGGGTTGGCCTATAATTCACCCCTCCACTTT. Translation: CASSLEGLAYNSPLHF.

This clonotype was recorded a few times. The chain carries TRBV19 and TRBJ2-2; TRBD2 matches 7 bases. With V trimmed by 11 bases and J by 2 bases, 11 bases remained unmatched. Germline loops: CDR1 LNHDA, CDR2 SQIVND (reference sequence). This CDR3 spans 15 amino acids. CDR3 region: CASRVGTINTGELFF. CDR3 nucleotides: TGTGCCTCGAGGGTCGGGACTATTAACACCGGGGAGCTGTTTTTT.

The rearrangement uses TRBV5-4 and TRBJ1-2; D is unclear. This CDR3 is 12 amino acids long. Germline lookup yields CDR1 SGHNT and CDR2 YYREEE (reference sequence). V was pared by 2 bases and J by 6 bases, with 8 bases between. CDR3 DNA sequence: TGTGCCAGCAGCTTTGCGTACGATGGCTACACCTTC. Residues: CASSFAYDGYTF.

The table lists this clonotype with many counts. The V call is TRBV20-1, the J call TRBJ1-4; D is ambiguous. Trimming shortened V by 6 bases and J by 8 bases, and 16 bases separated the two germline ends. Germline V gene data show CDR1 as DFQATT and CDR2 as SNEGSKA (reference sequence). The CDR3 loop spans 13 amino acids. The chain's CDR3 is CSAIATLREKLFF. CDR3 bases: TGCAGTGCGATTGCAACCTTGAGGGAAAAACTGTTTTTT.